Each of the 17 T cell receptor beta chains below was sequenced from the same sample in a study of cytomegalovirus exposure and HLA in healthy donors. The PCR ran on 60 Vbeta and 13 Jbeta primers. Repertoires were generated with immunoSEQ multiplex PCR, while TCRdb's copy carries only in-frame clones and drops some. The sample carries 200,000 or so clones, roughly 80% recorded once. Sequencing was carried out using PBMCs. The origin of the receptors is a woman between 50 and 59 years old in good health and CMV-seropositive.

This chain uses TRBV2 with TRBJ2-2; 9 bases line up with TRBD2. V lost 4 bases to trimming and J lost 7 bases; unmatched junction nucleotides: 7. Germline V gene lookup returns CDR1 SNHLY and CDR2 FYNNEI. This CDR3 has 15 residues. CDR3 residues: CASSGAGGPGGELFF. In nucleotides, the CDR3 is TGTGCCAGCAGTGGGGCGGGGGGGCCTGGCGGGGAGCTGTTTTTT. Full variable domain (missing parts from reference TRBV2 and TRBJ2-2): EPEVTQTPSHQVTQMGQEVILRCVPISNHLYFYWYRQILGQKVEFLVSFYNNEISEKSEIFDDQFSVERPDGSNFTLKIRSTKLEDSAMYFCASSGAGGPGGELFFGEGSRLTVL.

This clone occurred a few times. This chain links TRBV6-4 with TRBJ2-6, with D maybe TRBD1 (6 bases). The CDR3 has 16 residues. CDR1 MRHNA and CDR2 SNTAGT come from the germline V gene. V lost 6 bases, J lost 0 bases, and 12 bases lay in between. CDR3 protein: CASSPQGHSGANVLTF. Written as DNA, the CDR3 is TGTGCCAGCAGCCCGCAGGGGCACTCTGGGGCCAACGTCCTGACTTTC.

This clone came up a few times. The DNA of the CDR3 is TGTGCCAGCAGGCGGCTTACTAACTCTTACAATGAGCAGTTCTTC. As protein: CASRRLTNSYNEQFF. This rearrangement joins TRBV6-5 to TRBJ2-1; D gene ambiguous. The V end was cut by 6 bases, the J end by 4 bases, with 16 bases between. CDR1 is MNHEY and CDR2 is SVGAGI in the germline V gene. The CDR3 is 15 amino acids.

The chain joins TRBV2 to TRBJ2-6; 8 bases match TRBD1. Germline CDR1 and CDR2: SNHLY and FYNNEI. The V segment lost 4 bases and the J segment 1 base; nucleotides outside the gene matches: 6. The CDR3 runs 17 residues. DNA of the CDR3: TGTGCCAGCAGTGGTCAAACAGGGGGGTCTGGGGCCAACGTCCTGACTTTC. Its protein is CASSGQTGGSGANVLTF.

This sequence joins TRBV7-2 and TRBJ2-5; TRBD1 matches at 8 bases. Germline V gene lookup returns CDR1 SGHTA and CDR2 FQGNSA. The CDR3 runs to 16 residues. J lost 4 bases, V lost 5 bases, and 12 bases had no gene match. The CDR3 DNA is TGTGCCAGCAGCCTCCAACGGACAGGGTGGGGAGAGACCCAGTACTTC. As protein: CASSLQRTGWGETQYF.

The CDR3, as DNA: TGTGCCAGCGCTAGGGGCGTCGAGTATGGCTACACCTTC. This gives the protein CASARGVEYGYTF. The chain is built from TRBV2 and TRBJ1-2, with a tentative D call TRBD1 (5 bases). V was cut by 8 bases and J by 5 bases, with 15 bases left in between. Germline V CDR1 and CDR2: SNHLY, FYNNEI. The CDR3 is 13 residues long. Combining the CDR3 with reference TRBV2 and TRBJ1-2 gives the whole variable domain EPEVTQTPSHQVTQMGQEVILRCVPISNHLYFYWYRQILGQKVEFLVSFYNNEISEKSEIFDDQFSVERPDGSNFTLKIRSTKLEDSAMYFCASARGVEYGYTFGSGTRLTVV.

V usage is TRBV10-1 and J usage is TRBJ1-4; D may be TRBD1 (5 bases). In germline, CDR1 is WNHNN, CDR2 SYGVQD (reference sequence). The CDR3 length is 15 residues. The V end was cut by 4 bases, the J end by 0 bases, with 9 bases between. CDR3 sequence reads: CASSVGTATNEKLFF. The CDR3 DNA sequence: TGCGCCAGCAGTGTGGGGACTGCAACTAATGAAAAACTGTTTTTT.

The chain recombines TRBV28 with TRBJ1-2, with no clear D. Germline assignment: CDR1 MDHEN and CDR2 SYDVKM. This CDR3 has 12 amino acids. The germline V and J ends were trimmed by 6 bases and 8 bases, with 13 bases remaining between them. CDR3 sequence: CASSSLSGGYTF. Written as DNA, the CDR3 is TGTGCCAGCAGCTCGTTATCGGGAGGCTACACCTTC.

The rearrangement uses TRBV29-1 and TRBJ2-5; TRBD1 matches 12 bases. Germline V gene data show CDR1 as SQVTM and CDR2 as ANQGSEA. V shed 7 bases, J shed 6 bases, and the junction held 6 bases outside the gene matches. This CDR3 has 13 residues. The CDR3 sequence: CSGGQGAGQTQYF. As DNA, the CDR3 is TGCAGCGGGGGACAGGGGGCTGGTCAGACCCAGTACTTC.

The V call is TRBV2, the J call TRBJ2-7; D is undetermined. Trimming left V 6 bases short and J 7 bases short, with 22 bases between. The germline V gene encodes CDR1 SNHLY and CDR2 FYNNEI. The CDR3 totals 15 residues. This chain's CDR3 is CASRTLEEPQMEQYF. For the CDR3, the DNA is TGTGCCAGCAGGACCCTTGAGGAACCCCAAATGGAGCAGTACTTC.

This sequence joins TRBV5-6 and TRBJ2-3; no definite D call. The V gene's germline CDR1 is SGHDT and CDR2 YYEEEE. The germline V and J ends were trimmed by 0 bases and 4 bases, with 6 bases remaining between them. The CDR3 is 13 amino acids. The CDR3 nucleotides are TGTGCCAGCAGCTTGGGTGGCCCAGATACGCAGTATTTT. Translated: CASSLGGPDTQYF.

This clone was observed a handful of times. The chain couples TRBV12-5 to TRBJ2-1; 10 bases fit TRBD1. The length of the CDR3 is 13 residues. The germline V gene encodes CDR1 LGHNT and CDR2 FRNRAP. Losses at the gene ends were 6 bases for V and 9 bases for J; bases not matched to a gene: 5. The CDR3 sequence is CASGDRGQSEQFF. CDR3 DNA sequence: TGTGCTAGTGGCGACAGGGGGCAAAGTGAGCAGTTCTTC.

This clone was seen just once. V gene TRBV7-9 combines with J gene TRBJ2-7; D gene uncertain. CDR1 is SEHNR and CDR2 is FQNEAQ in the germline V gene (reference sequence). The CDR3 contains 13 residues. V shed 3 bases and J shed 7 bases, with 13 bases lying between them. CDR3 loop: CASSLEITREQYF. The DNA for the CDR3 is TGTGCCAGCAGCTTGGAGATTACGAGGGAGCAGTACTTC.

This rearrangement joins TRBV11-1 to TRBJ2-5, with 11 bases that match TRBD1. CDR1 is SGHAT and CDR2 is FQDESV in the germline V gene (reference sequence). CDR3 size: 15 residues. Trimming cost V 7 bases and J 4 bases; bases outside gene matches: 8. In DNA form, the CDR3 reads TGTGCCAGCAACCCGGGACAGGGGGTTGGAGAGACCCAGTACTTC. It specifies CASNPGQGVGETQYF.

V gene TRBV6-6 combines with J gene TRBJ1-2; D is unresolved. The CDR3 has 14 amino acids. Germline V lookup: CDR1 MNHNY, CDR2 SVGAGI (reference sequence). Trimming shortened V by 7 bases and J by 0 bases, and 12 bases separated the two germline ends. In DNA form, the CDR3 reads TGTGCCAGCAACCCAGGAGGATCTAACTATGGCTACACCTTC. It specifies CASNPGGSNYGYTF.

The chain combines TRBV14 with TRBJ2-3; 8 nucleotides agree with TRBD2. The germline CDR1 and CDR2 sequences are SGHDN and FVKESK. V shed 5 bases and J 0 bases; nucleotides not matched to a gene: 7. This CDR3 spans 16 amino acids. The CDR3 is CASSRKAGASTDTQYF. CDR3 sequence (DNA): TGTGCCAGCAGCAGAAAAGCGGGAGCTAGCACAGATACGCAGTATTTT.

The chain has TRBV7-3 and TRBJ1-2, with TRBD1 matching over 7 bases. The CDR3 runs 15 residues. Per germline, CDR1 SGHTA and CDR2 FQGTGA. V lost 5 bases, J lost 4 bases, and 10 bases stayed unmatched. The CDR3 reads CASSPGTGDSYGYTF. CDR3 coding DNA: TGTGCCAGCAGCCCCGGTACAGGGGATAGCTATGGCTACACCTTC.